These 8 T cell receptor beta chains originate from one sample sequenced in a study of monozygotic twins with inflammatory bowel disease. TCRdb re-called the 5' RACE reads, yielding one record per CDR3 amino acid sequence without DNA. Its listing shows about 380,000 distinct CDR3 sequences. The sample was blood. The receptors originated from a human donor with ulcerative colitis or Crohn's disease, or a healthy co-twin of an affected twin (not recorded which).

CDR3 in amino acids: CASSLVPNGRSSYEQYF. This chain joins TRBV5-1 and TRBJ2-7; without DNA, the TCRdb call of TRBD2 cannot be checked. The CDR3 has 17 amino acids. CDR1 SGHRS and CDR2 YFSETQ come from the germline V gene.

J is TRBJ1-3 and V is TRBV7-2. The CDR3 loop spans 15 amino acids. Germline V gives CDR1 SGHTA, CDR2 FQGNSA. Here the CDR3 reads CASSLANSRRDTIYF.

The V call is TRBV7-9, the J call TRBJ1-2; TCRdb proposes TRBD1, but this gene call is untestable without DNA. CDR1 is SEHNR and CDR2 is FQNEAQ in the germline V gene (reference sequence). The CDR3 contains 14 residues. The CDR3 is CASRAGDTNYGYTF.

The J gene is TRBJ2-1, the V gene TRBV5-4. Germline CDR1 and CDR2: SGHNT and YYREEE (reference sequence). This CDR3 has 14 amino acids. CDR3 region: CASSPHSFYNEQFF.

The chain has TRBV29-1 and TRBJ2-3. Germline CDR1 and CDR2: SQVTM and ANQGSEA. The CDR3 is made up of 11 amino acids. CDR3 loop: CSVGPSDTQYF.

The V call is TRBV5-5, the J call TRBJ2-2; TCRdb's assignment of TRBD1 cannot be checked, as there is no DNA. The CDR3 totals 16 residues. Germline loops: CDR1 SGHKS, CDR2 YYEKEE (reference sequence). CDR3 residues: CASRRTGGLNTGELFF.

The chain is built from TRBV5-1 and TRBJ1-4; the D gene TCRdb calls, TRBD1, cannot be checked with no DNA. The CDR3 consists of 13 residues. CDR1 SGHRS and CDR2 YFSETQ come from the germline V gene. The CDR3 sequence: CASSRGIWEKLFF. Drawing the rest from reference TRBV5-1 and TRBJ1-4, the complete variable domain is KAGVTQTPRYLIKTRGQQVTLSCSPISGHRSVSWYQQTPGQGLQFLFEYFSETQRNKGNFPGRFSGRQFSNSRSEMNVSTLELGDSALYLCASSRGIWEKLFFGSGTQLSVL.

This chain uses TRBV5-4 with TRBJ2-7. The CDR3 runs to 11 residues. Germline CDR1 SGHNT, CDR2 YYREEE (reference sequence). This CDR3 is CASSLAEEQYF. Drawing the rest from reference TRBV5-4 and TRBJ2-7, the complete variable domain is ETGVTQSPTHLIKTRGQQVTLRCSSQSGHNTVSWYQQALGQGPQFIFQYYREEENGRGNFPPRFSGLQFPNYSSELNVNALELDDSALYLCASSLAEEQYFGPGTRLTVT.